A single sample is the source of the 5 T cell receptor beta chains below, sequenced in a study of T-cell reconstitution after alpha-beta-depleted transplantation in children. Using unique molecular identifiers, the investigators prepared the TCRbeta library. MiXCR, run by TCRdb on the PCR reads, gives a single entry per CDR3 protein. The repertoire has about 72,000 distinct CDR3 sequences, around 7.9% of them found once; the top ten carry over 2.5%. This sample comprised PBMCs from the stem cell graft donor, obtained from the stem cell graft. Source of these receptors: a human donor who donated a stem cell graft to a child with acute lymphoblastic leukemia.

This clonotype was seen many times. The rearrangement joins TRBV5-1 to TRBJ2-1, with TRBD1 identical over 9 bases. The CDR3 has 15 amino acids. V shed 1 base, J shed 6 bases, and the junction held 5 bases outside the gene matches. Germline CDR1 reads SGHRS; CDR2 reads YFSETQ. The DNA for the CDR3 is TGCGCCAGCAGCTTGAGGGGACAGGGTGCCAATGAGCAGTTCTTC. This codes for CASSLRGQGANEQFF.

This clonotype has a handful of counts. The chain joins TRBV7-2 to TRBJ1-1, with TRBD1 matching over 8 bases. The CDR3 runs 14 residues. After removal of 5 bases from V and 4 bases from J, the junction contained 6 bases not matched to a gene. The germline V gene encodes CDR1 SGHTA and CDR2 FQGNSA. CDR3 nucleotides: TGTGCCAGCAGCCCGGACAGGGCTCGCACTGAAGCTTTCTTT. Translated, it gives CASSPDRARTEAFF. The full variable domain, completed using reference TRBV7-2 and TRBJ1-1, is GAGVSQSPSNKVTEKGKDVELRCDPISGHTALYWYRQSLGQGLEFLIYFQGNSAPDKSGLPSDRFSAERTGGSVSTLTIQRTQQEDSAVYLCASSPDRARTEAFFGQGTRLTVV.

This clonotype was observed many times. The V call is TRBV10-3, the J call TRBJ2-1; no clear D. The germline CDR1 and CDR2 sequences are ENHRY and SYGVKD. The CDR3 runs 12 residues. Trimming removed 2 bases at V and 7 bases at J, with 6 bases between. This chain's CDR3 is CAISETENEQFF. For the CDR3, the DNA is TGTGCCATCAGTGAGACAGAGAATGAGCAGTTCTTC.

This clonotype was recorded many times. The J gene is TRBJ2-5, the V gene TRBV12-3 or TRBV12-4; D may be TRBD1 (5 bases). Deletions cut 7 bases from V and 1 base from J, with 10 bases between. The CDR3 contains 13 residues. CDR3 residues: CASTTDTQETQYF. For the CDR3, the DNA is TGTGCCAGCACTACGGACACCCAAGAGACCCAGTACTTC.

This clonotype has a count of ten or more. The CDR3 loop reads CSVEDNSGRVNEQFF. The CDR3 bases are TGCAGCGTTGAAGACAACAGCGGGAGGGTAAATGAGCAGTTCTTC. The chain carries TRBV29-1 and TRBJ2-1; 10 nucleotides match TRBD2. The germline V gene has CDR1 SQVTM and CDR2 ANQGSEA. The CDR3 length is 15 residues. Trimming removed 0 bases from V and 7 bases from J; junction bases left unmatched: 6.